The 3 T cell receptor beta chains given below trace back to one sample, sequenced in a study of OX40 agonist ivuxolimab in advanced cancers. The method was immunoSEQ multiplex PCR; TCRdb's version includes in-frame clones alone and lacks a portion of them. The data hold under 85,000 clones, with about 88% observed a single time. The specimen was CD4+ or CD8+ T cells sorted from blood, collected in a trial of the OX40 agonist ivuxolimab. These receptor sequences come from an adult with an advanced solid tumor such as melanoma, head and neck, liver or kidney cancer.

The genes are TRBV7-8 and TRBJ2-7, with D maybe TRBD2 (7 bases). Trimming left V 5 bases short and J 4 bases short, with 15 bases between. The CDR3 sequence is 14 residues long. Germline CDR1 is SGHVS and CDR2 is FQNEAQ. CDR3 in DNA: TGTGCCAGCAGCCTTAGGGGGGGGATATACGAGCAGTACTTC. This sequence encodes CASSLRGGIYEQYF. The variable domain in full, with the rest retrieved from reference TRBV7-8 and TRBJ2-7, is GAGVSQSPRYKVAKRGQDVALRCDPISGHVSLFWYQQALGQGPEFLTYFQNEAQLDKSGLPSDRFFAERPEGSVSTLKIQRTQQEDSAVYLCASSLRGGIYEQYFGPGTRLTVT.

The chain carries TRBV7-9 and TRBJ2-1, with 7 bases aligning to TRBD2. J gave up 4 bases and V 5 bases, and 11 bases lay outside the gene matches. The CDR3 sequence is 16 residues long. The germline V gene encodes CDR1 SEHNR and CDR2 FQNEAQ (reference sequence). CDR3 DNA sequence: TGTGCCAGCAGCCGTCCCGTGGGGGGGAGGTACAATGAGCAGTTCTTC. As protein: CASSRPVGGRYNEQFF.

J is TRBJ1-5 and V is TRBV29-1, with 9 bases matching TRBD1. The CDR3 covers 15 residues. In germline, CDR1 is SQVTM, CDR2 ANQGSEA. Unmatched junction bases numbered 9, after V lost 4 bases and J lost 5 bases. The CDR3 protein is CSVASTGGIDQPQHF. The CDR3 DNA sequence: TGCAGCGTTGCGTCCACAGGGGGCATTGATCAGCCCCAGCATTTT.